A selection of T cell receptor beta chains follows, all from one sample in a study of blood T cell repertoires in COVID-19. Repertoires were generated with immunoSEQ multiplex PCR, while TCRdb's copy carries only in-frame clones and drops some. The data contain about 480,000 clones, 88% of them singletons. Sequenced material: PBMCs or T cells enriched from blood (not recorded which). The receptors were sampled from a woman aged 40-49 years who had recovered from COVID-19. Each CDR3 is given with its conserved first and last residue. The order of the fields is V gene, J gene, clone size, D gene, CDR3 DNA, CDR3 protein. The D gene is left open where the match is weak. Size tells how often a clone was seen (once, few, many) or the class of an expanded clone, and some rows leave it out.

v_gene: TRBV11-3
j_gene: TRBJ2-7
abundance: .
d_gene: TRBD2
CDR3nt: TGTGCCAGCAGCTTAGGGCCCCGACTAGCGGGAGTGCATGAGCAGTACTTC
CDR3aa: CASSLGPRLAGVHEQYF

v_gene: TRBV11-2
j_gene: TRBJ2-4
abundance: .
d_gene: .
CDR3nt: TGTGCCAGCAGCCCCCAGAATCAGGGGAACATTCAGTACTTC
CDR3aa: CASSPQNQGNIQYF

v_gene: TRBV29-1
j_gene: TRBJ1-1
abundance: .
d_gene: .
CDR3nt: TGCAGCGTGCCCAGGGGAGGGGCGAACACTGAAGCTTTCTTT
CDR3aa: CSVPRGGANTEAFF

v_gene: TRBV5-1
j_gene: TRBJ2-7
abundance: few
d_gene: .
CDR3nt: TGCGCCAGCAGCCTCCGTGTTAGCTCCTACGAGCAGTACTTC
CDR3aa: CASSLRVSSYEQYF

v_gene: TRBV19
j_gene: TRBJ2-7
abundance: few
d_gene: TRBD2
CDR3nt: TGTGCCAGTAGTATAGATTGGACTAGCGGAACCTACGAGCAGTACTTC
CDR3aa: CASSIDWTSGTYEQYF

v_gene: TRBV5-1
j_gene: TRBJ2-2
abundance: once
d_gene: TRBD1
CDR3nt: TGCGCCAGCAGCTCGAGTGGACAGGGGAGCACCGGGGAGCTGTTTTTT
CDR3aa: CASSSSGQGSTGELFF

v_gene: TRBV7-2
j_gene: TRBJ1-2
abundance: .
d_gene: .
CDR3nt: TGTGCCAGCAGCGTAGCGGGGCCTACGATGGACTACACCTTC
CDR3aa: CASSVAGPTMDYTF

v_gene: TRBV5-6
j_gene: TRBJ1-1
abundance: .
d_gene: TRBD1
CDR3nt: TGTGCCAGCAGCTTTTCGGGGGCGACAGGGGGTGAAGCTTTCTTT
CDR3aa: CASSFSGATGGEAFF

v_gene: TRBV6-5
j_gene: TRBJ2-4
abundance: .
d_gene: TRBD2
CDR3nt: TGTGCATCGCGGCGAGCGGGAGTCGGTATTCAGTACTTC
CDR3aa: CASRRAGVGIQYF

v_gene: TRBV6-5
j_gene: TRBJ2-7
abundance: .
d_gene: TRBD1
CDR3nt: TGTGCCAGCAGACCTGGCCTACAGGGGGGGCAGTACTTC
CDR3aa: CASRPGLQGGQYF

v_gene: TRBV27
j_gene: TRBJ1-5
abundance: .
d_gene: .
CDR3nt: TGTGCCAGCAGTTTGGCCGGGGGTCAGCCCCAGCATTTT
CDR3aa: CASSLAGGQPQHF

v_gene: TRBV11-3
j_gene: TRBJ1-1
abundance: .
d_gene: TRBD1
CDR3nt: TGTGCCAGCAGCTTAGTGCGGACAGGGGCCCTAGAAGCTTTCTTT
CDR3aa: CASSLVRTGALEAFF

v_gene: TRBV3-1/TRBV3-2
j_gene: TRBJ1-6
abundance: .
d_gene: .
CDR3nt: TGTGCCAGCACCAACACGGACAGCCGTAATTCACCCCTCCACTTT
CDR3aa: CASTNTDSRNSPLHF

v_gene: TRBV27
j_gene: TRBJ1-2
abundance: .
d_gene: .
CDR3nt: TGTGCCAGCAGCCTAGTGAGGGGGAACTATGGCTACACCTTC
CDR3aa: CASSLVRGNYGYTF